A single sample gave rise to the 13 T cell receptor beta chains below, sequenced in a study of neurological immune-mediated disorders (dated by TCRdb to about 2019). Libraries were prepared through 5' RACE. Sequencing instrument: Illumina HiSeq 2500. Using fastp trimming at Q25 and MiXCR clonotype assembly, TCRdb reanalyzed the public sequencing data and kept in-frame beta chains. Under each unique CDR3 protein, matching rows form one entry showing the most common genes and DNA. This sample is represented by just under 60,000 distinct CDR3 sequences; around 3.5% of them were singletons. The ten largest clonotypes hold approximately 3.3% of the sample. Specimen: PBMCs. The source is a woman in her 30s with multiple sclerosis.

This chain uses TRBV6-2 or TRBV6-3 with TRBJ2-1; TRBD1 agrees at 8 bases. This CDR3 is 18 amino acids long. With V trimmed by 4 bases and J by 8 bases, 19 bases remained unmatched. The germline V gene encodes CDR1 MNHEY and CDR2 SVGEGT. The CDR3 spells CASSSYTSRGRGTYEQFF. CDR3 DNA sequence: TGTGCCAGCAGTTCCTATACGAGCAGGGGGCGAGGTACCTATGAGCAGTTCTTC.

This clonotype was seen many times. The chain couples TRBV20-1 to TRBJ1-5; D gene uncertain. The V end was cut by 6 bases, the J end by 1 base, with 16 bases between. Germline V CDR1 and CDR2: DFQATT, SNEGSKA (reference sequence). The length of the CDR3 is 15 residues. This chain's CDR3 is CSASGVGGSNQPQHF. The CDR3 bases are TGCAGTGCCTCCGGAGTCGGAGGGAGCAATCAGCCCCAGCATTTT.

This clonotype was detected ten times or more. This chain links TRBV5-1 with TRBJ2-3; D might be TRBD2 (7 bases). This CDR3 is 17 amino acids long. Trimming left V 0 bases short and J 2 bases short, with 16 bases between. CDR1 and CDR2 from the germline V gene are SGHRS and YFSETQ. The CDR3 DNA reads TGCGCCAGCAGCTTGGGGCCAGCGGGGACAACCACAGATACGCAGTATTTT. Translating it yields CASSLGPAGTTTDTQYF.

In this sample, this clonotype turned up a few times. The rearrangement links TRBV29-1 to TRBJ2-1; possibly TRBD1 or TRBD2 for D (5 bases each). Deletions cut 8 bases from V and 3 bases from J, with 14 bases between. The length of the CDR3 is 13 residues. The germline V gene encodes CDR1 SQVTM and CDR2 ANQGSEA. The CDR3 nucleotides are TGCAGCACTAGGACACGAGTCTACAATGAGCAGTTCTTC. It yields the protein CSTRTRVYNEQFF.

This clonotype was picked up many times. V is TRBV2 and J is TRBJ2-5; a weak D match, TRBD1 (7 bases). The V and J ends lost 6 bases and 5 bases respectively, with 16 bases between them. This CDR3 contains 14 residues. Germline V lookup: CDR1 SNHLY, CDR2 FYNNEI. This CDR3 reads CASRGQGGAETQYF. The CDR3 DNA reads as TGTGCCAGCAGGGGCCAGGGGGGAGCGGAGACCCAGTACTTC.

This clonotype appeared many times. The V call is TRBV12-3 or TRBV12-4, the J call TRBJ1-1, with D possibly TRBD1 on 6 matching bases. Trimming stripped 5 bases from V and 2 bases from J, with 12 bases between. This CDR3 contains 14 residues. The chain's CDR3 is CASSLQGLNTEAFF. The CDR3 coding sequence is TGTGCCAGCAGTCTCCAGGGGCTTAACACTGAAGCTTTCTTT.

This clonotype was seen at least ten times. The V gene is TRBV3-1, the J gene TRBJ2-3; 12 bases fit TRBD2. The CDR3 covers 18 residues. The ends lost 0 bases at V and 2 bases at J; junction bases unmatched: 6. Germline-derived CDR1 and CDR2 are LGHDT and YNNKEL (reference sequence). CDR3: CASSQDRGLAGLTDTQYF. Written as DNA, the CDR3 is TGTGCCAGCAGCCAAGATCGAGGACTAGCGGGGCTCACAGATACGCAGTATTTT.

This clonotype was observed many times. V is TRBV11-2 and J is TRBJ2-7, with a possible D match to TRBD1 (5 bases). The CDR3 covers 14 residues. The germline V and J ends were trimmed by 5 bases and 2 bases, with 13 bases remaining between them. Germline CDR1 reads SGHAT; CDR2 reads FQNNGV. CDR3 bases: TGTGCCAGCAGCCCAAGTGTGGGGCCCTACGAGCAGTACTTC. Amino acids: CASSPSVGPYEQYF.

CDR3 region: CASSPQSNEQFF. In nucleotides, the CDR3 is TGTGCCAGCAGTCCCCAGAGCAATGAGCAGTTCTTC. The rearrangement joins TRBV28 to TRBJ2-1; D is undetermined. V lost 5 bases and J 6 bases, leaving 8 bases between the germline ends. The germline CDR1 and CDR2 sequences are MDHEN and SYDVKM. The CDR3 extends over 12 amino acids.

This clonotype has at least ten counts. The rearrangement joins TRBV5-1 to TRBJ1-1; a possible D gene is TRBD1 (6 bases). The CDR3 extends over 15 amino acids. Per the germline V gene, CDR1 is SGHRS and CDR2 is YFSETQ. V lost 4 bases and J lost 0, with 13 bases in between. The CDR3 DNA sequence: TGCGCCAGCAGCCCTGGACAGAAATTGAACACTGAAGCTTTCTTT. Translating gives CASSPGQKLNTEAFF.

This clonotype was detected many times. This chain connects TRBV7-9 to TRBJ2-1, with 7 bases fitting TRBD2. Per the germline V gene, CDR1 is SEHNR and CDR2 is FQNEAQ (reference sequence). This CDR3 spans 13 amino acids. The ends lost 2 bases at V and 7 bases at J; junction bases unmatched: 2. Here the CDR3 reads CASSLRLANEQFF. CDR3 sequence (DNA): TGTGCCAGCAGCTTAAGACTAGCAAATGAGCAGTTCTTC.

Notes on this clonotype: Possible read error: a much larger clone is one base away. Since the CDR3 does not end with the conserved phenylalanine or tryptophan, this likely comes from a read error. The V and J genes are TRBV3-1 and TRBJ1-2; D perhaps matches TRBD1 (5 bases). The length of the CDR3 is 15 residues. Looked up from germline, CDR1 is LGHDT and CDR2 is YNNKEL (reference sequence). With 1 base removed from V and 0 bases from J, the gap between germline ends came to 9 bases. CDR3 loop: CASSQGPGSNYGYTI. The CDR3 coding sequence is TGTGCCAGCAGCCAAGGGCCAGGGTCTAACTATGGCTACACCATC.

The gene calls are TRBV5-1 and TRBJ2-1; D is unclear. V was cut by 2 bases and J by 5 bases, with 8 bases left in between. This CDR3 spans 13 amino acids. The germline CDR1 and CDR2 sequences are SGHRS and YFSETQ. DNA of the CDR3: TGCGCCAGCAGCTTAAGGGTAAACAATGAGCAGTTCTTC. It translates to CASSLRVNNEQFF.